These 26 T cell receptor beta chains share one sample of origin, sequenced in a study of shared clonotypes between healthy human individuals. Naive CD8 cells comprised CD45RO-negative, CCR7-positively selected cells, excluding terminally differentiated effector memory CD45RA+ cells. Profiled with immunoSEQ multiplex PCR; TCRdb holds only in-frame clones, not every one. Of roughly 2,000,000 clones in the sample, about 93% were seen once. What was sequenced was naive CD8+ T cells from PBMCs. The receptor set was obtained from a man between 18 and 35 years old in good health. Some clones in this sample may be carry-over from other donors' samples.

The chain employs TRBV7-8 and TRBJ1-1; D remains unclear. CDR3 length: 14 amino acids. V shed 5 bases and J shed 0 bases, with 10 bases lying between them. Looked up from germline, CDR1 is SGHVS and CDR2 is FQNEAQ. CDR3 protein: CASSLPSMNTEAFF. CDR3 bases: TGTGCCAGCAGCCTACCGTCAATGAACACTGAAGCTTTCTTT. The entire variable domain, with the rest obtained from reference TRBV7-8 and TRBJ1-1, is as follows: GAGVSQSPRYKVAKRGQDVALRCDPISGHVSLFWYQQALGQGPEFLTYFQNEAQLDKSGLPSDRFFAERPEGSVSTLKIQRTQQEDSAVYLCASSLPSMNTEAFFGQGTRLTVV.

The rearrangement uses TRBV19 and TRBJ2-3; unclear D gene. This CDR3 is built from 15 residues. The V and J ends lost 0 bases and 3 bases respectively, with 10 bases between them. Germline lookup yields CDR1 LNHDA and CDR2 SQIVND (reference sequence). The CDR3 DNA sequence: TGTGCCAGTAGTATAGATATAGGGATTACAGATACGCAGTATTTT. Protein sequence: CASSIDIGITDTQYF.

Comment on this clone: Germline is not matched at one junction end, which may reflect a read error. The chain couples TRBV27 to TRBJ2-7, with 8 bases identical to TRBD1. CDR1 is MNHEY, CDR2 SMNVEV, per germline (reference sequence). The CDR3 runs to 16 residues. In nucleotides, the CDR3 is TGTGTCAGCAGTTCCTCCGGACAGGGCGACCCCTACGAGCAGTACTTC. Encoded protein: CVSSSSGQGDPYEQYF.

This clone was seen more than once but under ten times. Other DNA sequences in this sample translate to the same CDR3. V is TRBV27 and J is TRBJ1-5; 10 bases are shared with TRBD1. The CDR3 runs to 14 residues. The V gene's germline CDR1 is MNHEY and CDR2 SMNVEV (reference sequence). V lost 3 bases and J lost 7; bases outside the gene matches: 3. The CDR3 loop reads CASSFRDRGQPQHF. CDR3 sequence (DNA): TGTGCCAGCAGTTTCCGGGACAGGGGACAGCCCCAGCATTTT.

This rearrangement joins TRBV2 to TRBJ2-1, with D possibly being TRBD2 (5 bases). Trimming took off 3 bases at V and 5 bases at J, with 14 bases between the two ends. Germline assignment: CDR1 SNHLY and CDR2 FYNNEI. The CDR3 covers 15 residues. CDR3 nucleotide sequence: TGTGCCAGCAGTGAGAGACTAAGCCTTAACAATGAGCAGTTCTTC. Amino acids: CASSERLSLNNEQFF.

This clone has just one count. This sequence joins TRBV7-6 and TRBJ2-2, with D perhaps matching TRBD1 (7 bases). Trimming shortened V by 6 bases and J by 4 bases, and 15 bases separated the two germline ends. The germline V gene encodes CDR1 SGHVS and CDR2 FNYEAQ. CDR3 length: 15 residues. In nucleotides, the CDR3 is TGTGCCAGCAGAGACCCAGGGGGAGGCACCGGGGAGCTGTTTTTT. The encoded protein is CASRDPGGGTGELFF. Full variable domain (outside the CDR3, taken from reference TRBV7-6 and TRBJ2-2): GAGVSQSPRYKVTKRGQDVALRCDPISGHVSLYWYRQALGQGPEFLTYFNYEAQQDKSGLPNDRFSAERPEGSISTLTIQRTEQRDSAMYRCASRDPGGGTGELFFGEGSRLTVL.

The V and J genes are TRBV14 and TRBJ1-1; a weak D match, TRBD1 (6 bases). Germline V lookup: CDR1 SGHDN, CDR2 FVKESK. Trimming cost V 4 bases and J 8 bases, with 23 bases left between them. The CDR3 length is 16 residues. For the CDR3, the DNA is TGTGCCAGCAGCCCGGGGAACCAGGGGCTAAATGAAGAAGCTTTCTTT. The encoded protein is CASSPGNQGLNEEAFF.

Regarding this clone: The same CDR3 is also encoded by other DNA sequences in this sample. In nucleotides, the CDR3 is TGTGCCAGCAGTTTTTTGGATACGCAGTATTTT. Protein sequence: CASSFLDTQYF. This rearrangement joins TRBV27 to TRBJ2-3, with no clear D. In germline, CDR1 is MNHEY, CDR2 SMNVEV (reference sequence). V lost 3 bases, J lost 6 bases, and 4 bases lay in between. This CDR3 region has 11 residues.

The chain uses TRBV10-2 and TRBJ2-7; unclear D gene. The CDR3 consists of 13 residues. CDR1 and CDR2 (germline): WSHSY, SAAADI. V gave up 7 bases and J gave up 3 bases, with 13 bases separating them. The chain's CDR3 is CASTHSGFYEQYF. The CDR3 bases are TGCGCCAGCACCCACTCAGGTTTCTACGAGCAGTACTTC.

This rearrangement joins TRBV13 to TRBJ2-6; D unclear. V lost 5 bases and J 2 bases, leaving 7 bases between the germline ends. This CDR3 has 14 residues. Germline CDR1 PRHDT, CDR2 FYEKMQ (reference sequence). For the CDR3, the DNA is TGTGCCAGCAGCCAACGAGCTGGGGCCAACGTCCTGACTTTC. Amino acid sequence: CASSQRAGANVLTF.

V is TRBV29-1 and J is TRBJ1-1; D is undetermined. Germline loops: CDR1 SQVTM, CDR2 ANQGSEA. The CDR3 has 12 amino acids. V dropped 4 bases and J dropped 5 bases, with 11 bases sitting between them. Here the CDR3 reads CSVVERRTEAFF. In nucleotides, the CDR3 is TGCAGCGTTGTCGAGAGGAGGACTGAAGCTTTCTTT. The full variable domain, completed using reference TRBV29-1 and TRBJ1-1, is SAVISQKPSRDICQRGTSLTIQCQVDSQVTMMFWYRQQPGQSLTLIATANQGSEATYESGFVIDKFPISRPNLTFSTLTVSNMSPEDSSIYLCSVVERRTEAFFGQGTRLTVV.

The rearrangement uses TRBV6-5 and TRBJ2-7; D may match TRBD1 or TRBD2 (6 bases each). CDR1 MNHEY and CDR2 SVGAGI come from the germline V gene. This CDR3 has 14 amino acids. V gave up 5 bases and J gave up 3 bases, with 14 bases separating them. The CDR3 region has the DNA TGTGCCAGCAGTATCTTTGGAGGGGGCTACGAGCAGTACTTC. Translating gives CASSIFGGGYEQYF.

The chain is built from TRBV4-3 and TRBJ2-1, with a weak D call TRBD1 (5 bases). The CDR3 totals 17 residues. Germline V lookup: CDR1 LGHNA, CDR2 YSLEER. V dropped 0 bases and J dropped 0 bases, with 12 bases sitting between them. CDR3 in amino acids: CASSQEVRDYSYNEQFF. CDR3 bases: TGCGCCAGCAGCCAAGAGGTCAGGGATTACTCCTACAATGAGCAGTTCTTC.

V is TRBV7-9 and J is TRBJ1-3; tentative D call: TRBD1 (6 bases). Germline V lookup: CDR1 SEHNR, CDR2 FQNEAQ (reference sequence). The CDR3 sequence is 15 residues long. The V end lost 7 bases, the J end lost 0 bases, and 13 bases lay between the germline ends. The CDR3 DNA sequence: TGTGCCAGCATCGAACAGGGTCTCTCTGGAAACACCATATATTTT. This encodes CASIEQGLSGNTIYF.

The chain joins TRBV5-6 to TRBJ1-5; D is unclear. The CDR3 is 12 residues long. Trimming cost V 4 bases and J 5 bases, with 7 bases left between them. Germline values: CDR1 SGHDT, CDR2 YYEEEE. The CDR3 nucleotides read TGTGCCAGCAGCCGCCTACATCAGCCCCAGCATTTT. It encodes CASSRLHQPQHF.

This rearrangement joins TRBV5-6 to TRBJ2-7; tentative D call: TRBD1 (6 bases). Germline CDR1 reads SGHDT; CDR2 reads YYEEEE. V was pared by 0 bases and J by 2 bases, with 9 bases between. This CDR3 is built from 14 residues. CDR3 coding DNA: TGTGCCAGCAGCTTGGGGGACAAAGCCTACGAGCAGTACTTC. Its protein product is CASSLGDKAYEQYF. The complete variable domain, with remaining parts taken from reference TRBV5-6 and TRBJ2-7, reads DAGVTQSPTHLIKTRGQQVTLRCSPKSGHDTVSWYQQALGQGPQFIFQYYEEEERQRGNFPDRFSGHQFPNYSSELNVNALLLGDSALYLCASSLGDKAYEQYFGPGTRLTVT.

The chain employs TRBV25-1 and TRBJ2-3; 9 bases fit TRBD1. After removal of 7 bases from V and 3 bases from J, the junction contained 5 bases not matched to a gene. Germline lookup yields CDR1 MGHDK and CDR2 SYGVNS. CDR3 length: 14 residues. The chain's CDR3 is CASKTGTGTDTQYF. The DNA for the CDR3 is TGTGCCAGCAAAACCGGGACAGGGACAGATACGCAGTATTTT.

The chain couples TRBV27 to TRBJ1-2; no firm D call. From germline, CDR1 is MNHEY and CDR2 SMNVEV (reference sequence). The CDR3 runs 17 residues. Trimming pared 6 bases from V and 3 bases from J, leaving 23 bases between. For the CDR3, the DNA is TGTGCCAGCAGCCCCCATGATCGGTCCCGAGGGTACTATGGCTACACCTTC. As protein: CASSPHDRSRGYYGYTF.

The chain carries TRBV19 and TRBJ2-7; TRBD1 agrees at 8 bases. The CDR3 spans 15 residues. After removal of 5 bases from V and 4 bases from J, the junction contained 10 bases not matched to a gene. Germline-derived CDR1 and CDR2 are LNHDA and SQIVND (reference sequence). The CDR3 DNA reads TGTGCCAGTAGTCAGACAGGGGCTACACGATACGAGCAGTACTTC. The encoded protein is CASSQTGATRYEQYF.

The CDR3 nucleotides read TGTGCCAGCAGCTTGGGAAAATCAATAGCCTACGAGCAGTACTTC. As protein: CASSLGKSIAYEQYF. The genes are TRBV5-4 and TRBJ2-7; D gene uncertain. The CDR3 totals 15 residues. V was pared by 0 bases and J by 2 bases, with 12 bases between. Germline V gene lookup returns CDR1 SGHNT and CDR2 YYREEE (reference sequence).

The V call is TRBV4-1, the J call TRBJ2-7; D gene uncertain. Germline values: CDR1 MGHRA, CDR2 YSYEKL. The CDR3 has 14 amino acids. The V gene lost 4 bases and the J gene lost 0 bases, with 10 bases spanning the gap. The CDR3 DNA reads as TGCGCCAGCAGCCCCGGACCGAGCTCCTACGAGCAGTACTTC. The encoded protein is CASSPGPSSYEQYF.

The rearrangement links TRBV4-1 to TRBJ2-7, with 9 bases aligning to TRBD1. The CDR3 sequence is 21 residues long. Trimming removed 4 bases from V and 6 bases from J; junction bases left unmatched: 28. Germline CDR1 reads MGHRA; CDR2 reads YSYEKL. This CDR3 is CASSPKRLRDRDLLRGAEQYF. CDR3 nucleotides: TGCGCCAGCAGCCCAAAGAGACTCCGGGACAGGGACCTCCTACGAGGAGCCGAGCAGTACTTC.

This sequence joins TRBV11-2 and TRBJ1-4, with 8 bases lining up with TRBD1. The ends lost 5 bases at V and 6 bases at J; junction bases unmatched: 2. This CDR3 is 13 amino acids long. The V gene's germline CDR1 is SGHAT and CDR2 FQNNGV. This CDR3 reads CASSPDRDEKLFF. DNA of the CDR3: TGTGCCAGCAGCCCGGACAGGGATGAAAAACTGTTTTTT.

This chain joins TRBV18 and TRBJ1-1; D is uncertain. The CDR3 has 14 residues. Germline CDR1 KGHSH, CDR2 LQKENI. V was pared by 0 bases and J by 3 bases, with 8 bases between. In DNA, the CDR3 is TGTGCCAGCTCACCACCGTCCGAGGACACTGAAGCTTTCTTT. It translates to CASSPPSEDTEAFF.

The V gene is TRBV13, the J gene TRBJ2-7, with 10 bases aligning to TRBD2. This CDR3 spans 15 amino acids. V was clipped by 5 bases and J by 5 bases; unmatched bases: 9. Germline CDR1 is PRHDT and CDR2 is FYEKMQ (reference sequence). CDR3 loop: CASSPTAGGPHEQYF. For the CDR3, the DNA is TGTGCCAGCAGCCCCACAGCGGGAGGGCCCCACGAGCAGTACTTC.

The DNA for the CDR3 is TGTGCCAGTAGAGGAGGACAGAATATCAGGAACACTGAAGCTTTCTTT. Protein product: CASRGGQNIRNTEAFF. The gene calls are TRBV19 and TRBJ1-1; TRBD1 is a possible D gene (6 bases). Germline V gene data show CDR1 as LNHDA and CDR2 as SQIVND (reference sequence). The CDR3 sequence is 16 residues long. Trimming shortened V by 6 bases and J by 1 base, and 18 bases separated the two germline ends.